These T cell receptor beta chains were read from a single sample in a study of T-cell memory formation after mild COVID-19. One entry per CDR3 protein, called by TCRdb with MiXCR from the 5' RACE reads. Of 100,000 to 150,000 distinct CDR3 sequences detected, over 15% appear once; the ten largest clones hold roughly 5.3%. The sample taken for sequencing was PBMCs or a T cell subset sorted from them (not recorded which). The receptors shown here come from a young man who had mild COVID-19 (a few samples of this study predate the infection). Cell type and time point are not known. CDR3s include the opening cysteine and the closing phenylalanine or tryptophan. The order of the fields is clone size, J gene, V gene, D gene, CDR3 DNA, CDR3 protein. A D gene is named only where the DNA matches it firmly. Only some rows state a clone size, as once, few, many or a class for expanded clones.

- TRBJ2-1 TRBV24-1 - TGTGCCACCAGTGATTTCGCAGGAAGCCAGTTCTTC CATSDFAGSQFF
many TRBJ2-3 TRBV5-4 TRBD1 TGTGCCAGCCGCGGGGGACAGGGATGGCCAGATACGCAGTATTTT CASRGGQGWPDTQYF
- TRBJ1-2 TRBV4-2 - TGTGCCAGCAGCCAAGAAGTAGGGAAAGGGGGCTACACCTTC CASSQEVGKGGYTF
few TRBJ2-7 TRBV20-1 TRBD2 TGCAGTGCAGACGCGGGGGGCCTGTCCCCCTACGAGCAGTACTTC CSADAGGLSPYEQYF
few TRBJ2-7 TRBV12-3/TRBV12-4 - TGTGCCAGCAGTTTCTACAGGACGATCTACGAGCAGTACTTC CASSFYRTIYEQYF
few TRBJ2-1 TRBV7-9 - TGTGCCAGCATTCGAAGTGGCGGAAACAATGAGCAGTTCTTC CASIRSGGNNEQFF
- TRBJ2-6 TRBV7-2 - TGTGCCAGCAGCCGGCGGGGTGGAAGACCTGGGGCCAACGTCCTGACTTTC CASSRRGGRPGANVLTF
few TRBJ1-2 TRBV4-1 TRBD1 TGCGCCAGCAGCACAGTATACAGGGGCGGAGAATCTTATGGCTACACCTTC CASSTVYRGGESYGYTF
- TRBJ2-1 TRBV5-1 - TGCGCCAGCAGCTTGGACCCCCCTGCCTATGAGCAGTTCTTC CASSLDPPAYEQFF
- TRBJ2-3 TRBV4-2 - TGTGCCAGCAGCCTCGACCGGCCAGATACGCAGTATTTT CASSLDRPDTQYF
once TRBJ1-3 TRBV28 - TGTGCCAGCAGCCCCGGCGGGGTTGAAAACACCATATATTTT CASSPGGVENTIYF
few TRBJ1-1 TRBV30 - TGTGCCTGGGAAATCGACAGGAACACTGAAGCTTTCTTT CAWEIDRNTEAFF
- TRBJ2-3 TRBV7-2 - TGTGCCAGCAGCTCCTTGTCTGGGGCCATGCAGTATTTT CASSSLSGAMQYF
few TRBJ1-1 TRBV12-3/TRBV12-4 - TGTGCCAGCAGTTTCGGACAAGAGGCTTTCTTT CASSFGQEAFF
- TRBJ1-1 TRBV27 TRBD1 TGTGCCAGCAGGCAGGGGGTTGTGAACACTGAAGCTTTCTTT CASRQGVVNTEAFF
- TRBJ2-3 TRBV7-6 - TGTGCCAGCAACCCCACAGGGTTAGCAGATACGCAGTATTTT CASNPTGLADTQYF
few TRBJ2-5 TRBV5-1 - TGCGCCAGCAGCCGGACGGTTCTTGGGACCCAGTACTTC CASSRTVLGTQYF
many TRBJ1-4 TRBV13 - TGTGCCAGCAGCTCCTGGGGGACGTCAGATGAAAAACTGTTTTTT CASSSWGTSDEKLFF
few TRBJ1-2 TRBV4-3 TRBD1 TGCGCCAGCAGCCAAGTCGAGGGGGCAGTCTATGGCTACACCTTC CASSQVEGAVYGYTF
few TRBJ1-4 TRBV19 - TGTGCCAGTAGTGCCGAAACAGGGTTTAATGAAAAACTGTTTTTT CASSAETGFNEKLFF
- TRBJ2-2 TRBV29-1 TRBD1 TGCAGCGTCGGGACAGGGGGTACCGGGGAGCTGTTTTTT CSVGTGGTGELFF
few TRBJ2-7 TRBV29-1 - TGCAGCGTTGGGGAGACTTACTACGAGCAGTACTTC CSVGETYYEQYF
- TRBJ2-5 TRBV3-1 TRBD2 TGTGCCAGCAGCCATAGCGGGGGGGATCAAGAGACCCAGTACTTC CASSHSGGDQETQYF
few TRBJ1-1 TRBV5-1 - TGCGCCAGCGTAGGAGTTTCGACTGAAGCTTTCTTT CASVGVSTEAFF
- TRBJ1-2 TRBV4-2 - TGTGCCAGCAGCCAAGATAGGGCTGGGGGCCGCGGCTACACCTTC CASSQDRAGGRGYTF
- TRBJ2-1 TRBV29-1 TRBD2 TGCAGCGCCTCAGGGACTAGCGGAACGTATGAGCAGTTCTTC CSASGTSGTYEQFF
few TRBJ1-2 TRBV5-1 - TGCGCCAGCAGCTTGACAACCACTAACTATGGCTACACCTTC CASSLTTTNYGYTF
few TRBJ2-1 TRBV18 - TGTGCCAGCTCACCACCTTTTAGCAATGAGCAGTTCTTC CASSPPFSNEQFF
- TRBJ1-2 TRBV15 - TGTGCCACCAGCAGAGATGAAGCGCGTGGCTACACCTTC CATSRDEARGYTF
few TRBJ2-1 TRBV5-6 - TGTGCCTCCTTATCGAACCCAGGGGGGGACGAGCAGTTCTTC CASLSNPGGDEQFF
- TRBJ2-7 TRBV21-1 - TGTGCCAGCAGCCCCCGGCGCGAGCAGTACTTC CASSPRREQYF
- TRBJ1-5 TRBV7-2 - TGTGCCAGCAGCTCGGACGGGACACGGAGTGGCAATCAGCCCCAGCATTTT CASSSDGTRSGNQPQHF
few TRBJ2-5 TRBV7-2 - TGTGCCAGCAGCCAAGCCCCACAACGGGGGCGAGAGACCCAGTACTTC CASSQAPQRGRETQYF
few TRBJ2-1 TRBV6-6 TRBD1 TGTGCCAGCAGCCGCCCTCGGACAGGGGCCTACAATGAGCAGTTCTTC CASSRPRTGAYNEQFF
- TRBJ2-7 TRBV12-3/TRBV12-4 TRBD1 TGTGCCAGCTGGAGACAGGGTACCTACGAGCAGTACTTC CASWRQGTYEQYF
- TRBJ1-1 TRBV19 TRBD1 TGTGCCAGTAGTCCAACCCGGACAGGCGGGAACACTGAAGCTTTCTTT CASSPTRTGGNTEAFF
- TRBJ1-1 TRBV25-1 TRBD1 TGTGCCAGCAGTAACAGGGGTCGGGCTGAAGCTTTCTTT CASSNRGRAEAFF
few TRBJ1-6 TRBV15 - TGTGCCACCAGCAGACAGGGGAATAATTCACCCCTCCACTTT CATSRQGNNSPLHF
- TRBJ1-1 TRBV29-1 - TGCAGCGTTTCCGCCCTTCTTCCGGACACTGAAGCTTTCTTT CSVSALLPDTEAFF
- TRBJ2-5 TRBV7-9 - TGTGCCAGCAGCTTCGGGCTAGGCCGTCAAGAGACCCAGTACTTC CASSFGLGRQETQYF
few TRBJ2-3 TRBV5-6 - TGTGCCAGCAGCTTGCCCCGAGGCACAGATACGCAGTATTTT CASSLPRGTDTQYF